Listed here are 6 T cell receptor beta chains from one sample, sequenced in a study of T cell responses to AZD1222 COVID-19 vaccine. Some clones are missing from TCRdb's copy, which holds only in-frame ones; the method was immunoSEQ multiplex PCR. The table records some 150,000 clones, roughly 90% of them present only once. The starting material was peripheral blood, obtained on day 0 of AZD1222 vaccination. These receptors were collected from an adult in good health.

The chain couples TRBV5-4 to TRBJ2-5; 9 nucleotides line up with TRBD1. J gave up 1 base and V 5 bases, and 3 bases lay outside the gene matches. The length of the CDR3 is 14 residues. Looked up from germline, CDR1 is SGHNT and CDR2 is YYREEE (reference sequence). Here the CDR3 reads CASRQTGGQETQYF. CDR3 nucleotide sequence: TGTGCCAGCAGACAGACAGGGGGCCAAGAGACCCAGTACTTC. The full variable domain, its missing parts supplied by reference TRBV5-4 and TRBJ2-5, is ETGVTQSPTHLIKTRGQQVTLRCSSQSGHNTVSWYQQALGQGPQFIFQYYREEENGRGNFPPRFSGLQFPNYSSELNVNALELDDSALYLCASRQTGGQETQYFGPGTRLLVL.

This chain connects TRBV28 to TRBJ1-2; TRBD1 aligns across 10 bases. The germline gives CDR1 MDHEN, CDR2 SYDVKM. With V trimmed by 3 bases and J by 4 bases, 2 bases remained unmatched. This CDR3 has 14 amino acids. The CDR3 DNA sequence: TGTGCCAGCAGTTTTGGGACAGGGGCCTATGGCTACACCTTC. It specifies CASSFGTGAYGYTF.

This clone came up a few times. J is TRBJ2-7 and V is TRBV7-8; a possible D gene is TRBD2 (5 bases). V lost 5 bases and J 2 bases, leaving 10 bases between the germline ends. The CDR3 sequence is 13 residues long. Germline values: CDR1 SGHVS, CDR2 FQNEAQ. This CDR3 is CASSRMGAYEQYF. The DNA of the CDR3 is TGTGCCAGCAGCCGTATGGGAGCCTACGAGCAGTACTTC.

Only a few counts were recorded for this clone. This chain uses TRBV11-2 with TRBJ2-7; 12 nucleotides match TRBD1. This CDR3 has 17 residues. Germline V lookup: CDR1 SGHAT, CDR2 FQNNGV. V lost 3 bases to trimming and J lost 0 bases; unmatched junction nucleotides: 6. The CDR3 DNA reads TGTGCCAGCAGCTTTGGGACAGGGGGCCACAGCTCCTACGAGCAGTACTTC. Amino acids: CASSFGTGGHSSYEQYF. Full variable domain (remainder filled in from reference TRBV11-2 and TRBJ2-7): EAGVAQSPRYKIIEKRQSVAFWCNPISGHATLYWYQQILGQGPKLLIQFQNNGVVDDSQLPKDRFSAERLKGVDSTLKIQPAKLEDSAVYLCASSFGTGGHSSYEQYFGPGTRLTVT.

V usage is TRBV5-6 and J usage is TRBJ2-2, with 11 bases fitting TRBD2. The trim removed 4 bases at V and 1 base at J, leaving 9 bases unmatched. CDR1 and CDR2 from the germline V gene are SGHDT and YYEEEE. The CDR3 has 18 amino acids. The CDR3 spells CASSPRPLAGVNTGELFF. The CDR3 nucleotides are TGTGCCAGCAGCCCCCGTCCACTAGCGGGGGTGAACACCGGGGAGCTGTTTTTT.

This clone was picked up one time. The CDR3 nucleotides are TGTGCCAGCAGACTCACAGGGGGCGGAAAACTGTTTTTT. It is translated as CASRLTGGGKLFF. The chain joins TRBV11-2 to TRBJ1-4; 9 positions match TRBD1. This CDR3 is built from 13 residues. Germline-derived CDR1 and CDR2 are SGHAT and FQNNGV. Trimming took 6 bases from V and 10 from J; bases not matched to a gene: 6. Drawing the rest from reference TRBV11-2 and TRBJ1-4, the complete variable domain is EAGVAQSPRYKIIEKRQSVAFWCNPISGHATLYWYQQILGQGPKLLIQFQNNGVVDDSQLPKDRFSAERLKGVDSTLKIQPAKLEDSAVYLCASRLTGGGKLFFGSGTQLSVL.